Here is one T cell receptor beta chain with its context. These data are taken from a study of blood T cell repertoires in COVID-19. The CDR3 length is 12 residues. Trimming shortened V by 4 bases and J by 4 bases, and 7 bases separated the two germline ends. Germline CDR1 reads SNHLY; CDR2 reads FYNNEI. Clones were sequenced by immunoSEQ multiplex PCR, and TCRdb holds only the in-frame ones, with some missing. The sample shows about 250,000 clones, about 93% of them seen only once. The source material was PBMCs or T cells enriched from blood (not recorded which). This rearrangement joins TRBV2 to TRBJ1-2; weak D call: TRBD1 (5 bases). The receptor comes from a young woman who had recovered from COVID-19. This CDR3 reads CASSVDSYGYTF. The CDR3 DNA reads TGTGCCAGCAGTGTTGACAGCTATGGCTACACCTTC. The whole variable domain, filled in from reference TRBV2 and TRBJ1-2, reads EPEVTQTPSHQVTQMGQEVILRCVPISNHLYFYWYRQILGQKVEFLVSFYNNEISEKSEIFDDQFSVERPDGSNFTLKIRSTKLEDSAMYFCASSVDSYGYTFGSGTRLTVV.